This is a list of T cell receptor beta chains from one sample in a study of T-cell reconstitution after alpha-beta-depleted transplantation in children. TCRdb itself ran the PCR reads through MiXCR, one entry per CDR3 protein. The sample holds a few hundred thousand distinct CDR3 sequences, roughly 10% seen once. The sequencing here drew on PBMCs from the stem cell graft donor, taken from the stem cell graft. The origin of the receptors is a human donor who donated a stem cell graft to a child with acute myeloid leukemia. CDR3s include the opening cysteine and the closing phenylalanine or tryptophan. A D gene is named only where the DNA matches it firmly. Only part of the rows carry a size: once, few, many, or a class if the clone is expanded.

-	TRBV5-1	-	TRBJ2-2	CASSLAGHTITGELFF	TGCGCCAGCAGCTTGGCCGGGCACACTATCACCGGGGAGCTGTTTTTT
few	TRBV7-2	TRBD2	TRBJ2-3	CASSPGTSLSTDTQYF	TGTGCCAGCAGCCCAGGGACTAGCCTGAGCACAGATACGCAGTATTTT
few	TRBV3-1	-	TRBJ2-5	CASSQEDSDKTQYF	TGTGCCAGCAGCCAAGAGGACAGCGATAAGACCCAGTACTTC
-	TRBV9	-	TRBJ2-7	CASSVATGAGEQYF	TGTGCCAGCAGCGTAGCTACGGGGGCGGGGGAGCAGTACTTC
few	TRBV6-2/TRBV6-3	-	TRBJ1-1	CASSYSAYNTEAFF	TGTGCCAGCAGTTACTCGGCGTACAACACTGAAGCTTTCTTT
few	TRBV25-1	-	TRBJ1-1	CASGHPTGNTEAFF	TGTGCCAGCGGCCACCCGACAGGGAACACTGAAGCTTTCTTT
-	TRBV7-9	TRBD2	TRBJ2-1	CASSLQREAWNEQFF	TGTGCCAGCAGCTTACAGCGGGAGGCTTGGAATGAGCAGTTCTTC
few	TRBV19	-	TRBJ2-3	CASSIKSGRADTQYF	TGTGCCAGTAGTATTAAGAGCGGACGGGCAGATACGCAGTATTTT
many	TRBV29-1	-	TRBJ1-1	CSVRGTEAFF	TGCAGCGTTCGGGGCACTGAAGCTTTCTTT
-	TRBV10-2	-	TRBJ1-2	CASSDGVYYGYTF	TGCGCCAGCAGTGACGGCGTCTACTATGGCTACACCTTC
few	TRBV5-1	-	TRBJ1-1	CASSQDTVGTEAFF	TGCGCCAGCAGCCAGGACACGGTCGGAACTGAAGCTTTCTTT
many	TRBV7-8	-	TRBJ2-5	CASSLGLAETQYF	TGTGCCAGCAGCCTTGGGTTGGCAGAGACCCAGTACTTC
-	TRBV7-2	TRBD2	TRBJ2-5	CASGLASGRETQYF	TGTGCCAGCGGGCTCGCTAGCGGGCGGGAGACCCAGTACTTC
few	TRBV5-1	TRBD2	TRBJ2-7	CASREVPGLAGEQYF	TGCGCCAGCAGAGAAGTACCGGGACTAGCGGGTGAGCAGTACTTC
many	TRBV4-3	TRBD1	TRBJ1-3	CASSQESGGRSSGNTIYF	TGCGCCAGCAGCCAAGAGTCAGGGGGACGGAGCTCTGGAAACACCATATATTTT
-	TRBV5-1	-	TRBJ2-5	CASSWGSGPETQYF	TGCGCCAGCAGCTGGGGGTCGGGCCCCGAGACCCAGTACTTC
-	TRBV20-1	-	TRBJ1-6	CSARDIGADSYNSPLHF	TGCAGTGCTAGAGATATAGGGGCTGACTCCTATAATTCACCCCTCCACTTT
few	TRBV29-1	-	TRBJ2-2	CSVRSPGAANTGELFF	TGCAGCGTTCGATCGCCCGGGGCAGCGAACACCGGGGAGCTGTTTTTT
many	TRBV5-4	-	TRBJ2-5	CASSSGTGETQYF	TGTGCCAGCAGCTCCGGGACCGGCGAGACCCAGTACTTC
-	TRBV9	-	TRBJ2-1	CASSARQGANDEQFF	TGTGCCAGCAGCGCCCGACAAGGGGCTAACGATGAGCAGTTCTTC
few	TRBV20-1	-	TRBJ1-6	CSASLPGRYNSPLHF	TGCAGTGCTAGTTTACCGGGACGTTATAATTCACCCCTCCACTTT
-	TRBV19	-	TRBJ2-1	CASSIGSGGRNEQFF	TGTGCCAGTAGTATAGGATCAGGAGGGCGCAATGAGCAGTTCTTC